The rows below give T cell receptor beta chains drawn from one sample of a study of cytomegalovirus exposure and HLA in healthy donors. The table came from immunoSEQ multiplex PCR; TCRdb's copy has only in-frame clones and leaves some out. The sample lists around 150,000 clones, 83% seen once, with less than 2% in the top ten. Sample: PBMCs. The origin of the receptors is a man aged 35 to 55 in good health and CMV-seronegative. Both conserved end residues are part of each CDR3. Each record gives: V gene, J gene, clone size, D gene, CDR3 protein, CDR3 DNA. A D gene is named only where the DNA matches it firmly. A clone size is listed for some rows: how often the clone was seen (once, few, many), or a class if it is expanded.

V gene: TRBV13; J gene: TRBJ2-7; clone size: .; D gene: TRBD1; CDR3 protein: CASSLRQGFYEQYF; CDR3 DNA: TGTGCCAGCAGCTTACGACAGGGGTTCTACGAGCAGTACTTC
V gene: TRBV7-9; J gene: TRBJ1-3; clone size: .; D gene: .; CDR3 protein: CASSLAGGRSSGNTIYF; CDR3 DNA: TGTGCCAGCAGCTTAGCGGGGGGGCGTAGCTCTGGAAACACCATATATTTT
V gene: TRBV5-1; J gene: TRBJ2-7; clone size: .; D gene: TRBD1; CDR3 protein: CASSSGQSYEQYF; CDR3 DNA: TGCGCCAGCAGCTCGGGACAGAGCTACGAGCAGTACTTC
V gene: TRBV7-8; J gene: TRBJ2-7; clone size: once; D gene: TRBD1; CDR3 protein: CASSMPRDRGMNHEQYF; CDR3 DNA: TGTGCCAGCAGCATGCCCCGGGACAGGGGTATGAATCACGAGCAGTACTTC
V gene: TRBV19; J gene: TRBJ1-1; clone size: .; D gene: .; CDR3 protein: CASSIVGQREAFF; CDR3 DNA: TGTGCCAGTAGTATAGTTGGACAGCGTGAAGCTTTCTTT
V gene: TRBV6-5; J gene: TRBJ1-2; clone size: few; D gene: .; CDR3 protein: CASSTPPPSGGYTF; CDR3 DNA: TGTGCCAGCAGTACCCCCCCGCCGTCGGGTGGCTACACCTTC
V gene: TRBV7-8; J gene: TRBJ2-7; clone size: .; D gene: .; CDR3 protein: CASSQGTPYEQYF; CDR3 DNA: TGTGCCAGCAGCCAGGGGACCCCCTACGAGCAGTACTTC
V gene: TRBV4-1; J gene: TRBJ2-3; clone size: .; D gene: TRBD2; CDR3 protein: CASSQDQAGPTDTQYF; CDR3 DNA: TGCGCCAGCAGCCAAGATCAAGCGGGGCCCACAGATACGCAGTATTTT
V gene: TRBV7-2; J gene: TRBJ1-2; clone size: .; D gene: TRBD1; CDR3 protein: CASSLGQGGGDYGYTF; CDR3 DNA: TGTGCCAGCAGCTTGGGACAGGGGGGAGGGGACTATGGCTACACCTTC
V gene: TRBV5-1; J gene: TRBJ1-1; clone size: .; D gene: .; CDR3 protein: CASSLEGGNTEAFF; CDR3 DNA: TGCGCCAGCAGCTTGGAAGGAGGGAACACTGAAGCTTTCTTT
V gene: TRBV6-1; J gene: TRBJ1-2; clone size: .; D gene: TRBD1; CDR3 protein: CASSAVQGAGYGYTF; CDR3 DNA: TGTGCCAGCAGTGCCGTACAGGGGGCAGGCTATGGCTACACCTTC
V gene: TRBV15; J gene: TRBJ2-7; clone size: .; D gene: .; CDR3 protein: CATSRDRLDWRYEQYF; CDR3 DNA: TGTGCCACCAGCAGAGATCGATTGGACTGGCGCTACGAGCAGTACTTC
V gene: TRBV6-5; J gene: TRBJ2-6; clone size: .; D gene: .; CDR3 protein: CASSYFSDSGANVLTF; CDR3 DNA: TGTGCCAGCAGTTACTTCAGTGACTCTGGGGCCAACGTCCTGACTTTC
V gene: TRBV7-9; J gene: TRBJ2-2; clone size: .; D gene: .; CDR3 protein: CASSPRTPNTGELFF; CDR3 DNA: TGTGCCAGCAGCCCTCGGACACCGAACACCGGGGAGCTGTTTTTT
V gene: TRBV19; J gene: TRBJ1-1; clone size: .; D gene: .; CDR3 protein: CASSMTPNTEAFF; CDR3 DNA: TGTGCCAGTAGTATGACACCGAACACTGAAGCTTTCTTT
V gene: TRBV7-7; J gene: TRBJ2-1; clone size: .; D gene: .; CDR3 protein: CASSLAPGMHNEQFF; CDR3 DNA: TGTGCTAGCAGCTTAGCCCCAGGGATGCACAATGAGCAGTTCTTC
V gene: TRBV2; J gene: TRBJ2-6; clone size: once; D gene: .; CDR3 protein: CASSVVAGANVLTF; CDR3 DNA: TGTGCCAGCAGTGTAGTCGCTGGGGCCAACGTCCTGACTTTC
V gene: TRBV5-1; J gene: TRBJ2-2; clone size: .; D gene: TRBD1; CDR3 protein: CASSLLRGHTGEPFF; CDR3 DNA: TGCGCCAGCAGCTTGCTGAGGGGGCACACCGGGGAGCCGTTTTTT
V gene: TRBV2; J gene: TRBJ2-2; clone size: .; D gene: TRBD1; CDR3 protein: CASRRGTGDLGELFF; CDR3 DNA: TGTGCCAGCAGGCGGGGGACAGGGGATTTAGGGGAGCTGTTTTTT
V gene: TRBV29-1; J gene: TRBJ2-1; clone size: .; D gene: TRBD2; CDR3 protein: CSVNGLAGSNEQFF; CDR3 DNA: TGCAGCGTTAATGGACTAGCGGGGTCAAACGAGCAGTTCTTC
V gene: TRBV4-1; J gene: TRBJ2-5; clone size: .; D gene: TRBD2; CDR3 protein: CASSRGGLETQYF; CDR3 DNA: TGCGCCAGCAGCCGGGGGGGTTTAGAGACCCAGTACTTC
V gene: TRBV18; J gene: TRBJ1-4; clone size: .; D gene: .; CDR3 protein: CASSSSGSTNEKLFF; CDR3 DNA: TGTGCCAGCTCGTCCTCAGGGTCAACTAATGAAAAACTGTTTTTT
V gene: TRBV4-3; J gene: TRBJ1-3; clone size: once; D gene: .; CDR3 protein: CASSQKGQLTDSGNTIYF; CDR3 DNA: TGCGCCAGCAGCCAGAAAGGACAGCTGACAGACTCTGGAAACACCATATATTTT
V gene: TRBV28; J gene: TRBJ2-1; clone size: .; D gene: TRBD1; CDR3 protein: CASSPTGEGVNEQFF; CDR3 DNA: TGTGCCAGCAGCCCTACAGGGGAAGGGGTGAATGAGCAGTTCTTC
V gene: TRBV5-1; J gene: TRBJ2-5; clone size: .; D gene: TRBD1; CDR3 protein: CASSWGQGGQETQYF; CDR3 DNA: TGCGCCAGCAGCTGGGGACAGGGAGGGCAAGAGACCCAGTACTTC
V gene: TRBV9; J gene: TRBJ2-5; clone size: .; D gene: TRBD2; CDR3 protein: CASSGGGETQYF; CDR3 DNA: TGTGCCAGCAGTGGGGGGGGAGAGACCCAGTACTTC
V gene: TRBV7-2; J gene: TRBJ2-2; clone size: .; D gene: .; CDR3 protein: CASSSLAGELFF; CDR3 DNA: TGTGCCAGCAGCTCACTAGCCGGGGAGCTGTTTTTT
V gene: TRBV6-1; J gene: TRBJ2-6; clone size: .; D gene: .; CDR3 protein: CASSEERVGANVLTF; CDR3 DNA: TGTGCCAGCAGTGAAGAGAGGGTTGGGGCCAACGTCCTGACTTTC
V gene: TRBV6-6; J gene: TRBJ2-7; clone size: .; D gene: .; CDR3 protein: CASSRDTYEQYF; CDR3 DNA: TGTGCCAGCAGTCGGGACACCTACGAGCAGTACTTC
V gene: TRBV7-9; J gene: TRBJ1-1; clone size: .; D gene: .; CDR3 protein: CASSFARGLNTEAFF; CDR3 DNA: TGTGCCAGCAGCTTCGCCAGGGGCCTGAACACTGAAGCTTTCTTT
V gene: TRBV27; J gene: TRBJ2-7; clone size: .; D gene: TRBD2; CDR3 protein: CASKLAGGPYEQYF; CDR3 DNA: TGTGCCAGCAAACTAGCGGGAGGGCCGTACGAGCAGTACTTC
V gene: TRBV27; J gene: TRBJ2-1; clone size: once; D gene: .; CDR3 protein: CASSLGGRNEQFF; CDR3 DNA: TGTGCCAGCAGTTTGGGTGGGAGGAATGAGCAGTTCTTC